One and the same sample provided the 9 T cell receptor beta chains below, sequenced in a study of spatial heterogeneity in lung cancer. TCRdb redid the calling of the 5' RACE reads with MiXCR, one entry per CDR3 protein. The table records more than 75,000 distinct CDR3 sequences, approximately 19% of them present only once. Sample time point: blood at routine non-recurrence follow-up after resection. The sequenced sample was PBMCs, obtained at follow-up. Source of these receptors: a male donor with early-stage non-small cell lung cancer.

CDR3 sequence (DNA): TGCGCCAGCAGCTTGGATACAGAACTCTACGAGCAGTACTTC. It encodes CASSLDTELYEQYF. This rearrangement joins TRBV5-1 to TRBJ2-7; D remains unclear. The CDR3 runs 14 residues. In germline, CDR1 is SGHRS, CDR2 YFSETQ. The ends were cut back, 0 bases at V and 3 bases at J, with 10 bases in the middle.

Only a few counts were recorded for this clonotype. J is TRBJ2-7 and V is TRBV6-1; 8 bases match TRBD1. The CDR3 loop spans 14 amino acids. Germline assignment: CDR1 MNHNS and CDR2 SASEGT. V was clipped by 4 bases and J by 6 bases; unmatched bases: 8. The DNA for the CDR3 is TGTGCCAGCAGTGCTTCAGGACAGGGCGGCGAGCAGTACGTC. Protein product: CASSASGQGGEQYV.

This clonotype turned up a few times. The rearrangement uses TRBV6-6 and TRBJ2-1; D might be TRBD2 (6 bases). Germline-derived CDR1 and CDR2 are MNHNY and SVGAGI (reference sequence). This CDR3 spans 14 amino acids. Trimming stripped 0 bases from V and 10 bases from J, with 13 bases between. CDR3: CASSYSGGLPEQFF. The CDR3, as DNA: TGTGCCAGCAGTTACTCGGGAGGTTTACCCGAGCAGTTCTTC.

This clonotype was picked up a small number of times. This rearrangement joins TRBV29-1 to TRBJ2-5; possibly TRBD2 for D (5 bases). Germline V lookup: CDR1 SQVTM, CDR2 ANQGSEA. The length of the CDR3 is 13 residues. V lost 3 bases, J lost 7 bases, and 15 bases lay in between. For the CDR3, the DNA is TGCAGCGTTGACCAGGTAGCGCTGGTGACCCAGTACTTC. Residues: CSVDQVALVTQYF.

This clonotype was seen more than once but under ten times. The chain uses TRBV15 and TRBJ2-2; D not resolved. Germline CDR1 is LNHNV and CDR2 is YYDKDF (reference sequence). This CDR3 has 17 residues. The V gene lost 0 bases and the J gene lost 1 base, with 12 bases spanning the gap. The CDR3 DNA follows: TGTGCCACCAGCAGAGATCAGCCCTATGGGAACACCGGGGAGCTGTTTTTT. It codes for CATSRDQPYGNTGELFF.

The chain couples TRBV29-1 to TRBJ2-3; D is unresolved. The CDR3 runs to 13 residues. CDR1 is SQVTM and CDR2 is ANQGSEA in the germline V gene. Trimming pared 8 bases from V and 0 bases from J, leaving 12 bases between. The CDR3 here is CSSRLTSTDTQYF. The CDR3 DNA sequence: TGCAGCTCACGGCTAACTAGCACAGATACGCAGTATTTT.

This clonotype was found a few times. This chain uses TRBV7-2 with TRBJ2-7, with 11 bases lining up with TRBD2. The CDR3 is 15 amino acids. With V trimmed by 5 bases and J by 1 base, 4 bases remained unmatched. CDR1 is SGHTA and CDR2 is FQGNSA in the germline V gene. This chain's CDR3 is CASSPVAGGSYEQYV. CDR3 nucleotides: TGTGCCAGCAGCCCCGTAGCGGGGGGGTCCTACGAGCAGTACGTC.

The chain carries TRBV28 and TRBJ2-7; D is undetermined. The V end was cut by 2 bases, the J end by 5 bases, with 7 bases between. Per the germline V gene, CDR1 is MDHEN and CDR2 is SYDVKM. The CDR3 covers 12 residues. The CDR3 DNA follows: TGTGCCAGCAGTTTAGGGGTCAACGAGCAGTACTTC. This sequence encodes CASSLGVNEQYF. The entire variable domain, with the rest obtained from reference TRBV28 and TRBJ2-7, is as follows: DVKVTQSSRYLVKRTGEKVFLECVQDMDHENMFWYRQDPGLGLRLIYFSYDVKMKEKGDIPEGYSVSREKKERFSLILESASTNQTSMYLCASSLGVNEQYFGPGTRLTVT.

The rearrangement links TRBV5-5 to TRBJ2-1; 7 bases agree with TRBD1. The CDR3 has 13 amino acids. CDR1 and CDR2 (germline): SGHKS, YYEKEE (reference sequence). Unmatched junction bases numbered 7, after V lost 9 bases and J lost 4 bases. For the CDR3, the DNA is TGTGCCACCTCGGACAGGCTATACAATGAGCAGTTCTTC. This translates into CATSDRLYNEQFF.